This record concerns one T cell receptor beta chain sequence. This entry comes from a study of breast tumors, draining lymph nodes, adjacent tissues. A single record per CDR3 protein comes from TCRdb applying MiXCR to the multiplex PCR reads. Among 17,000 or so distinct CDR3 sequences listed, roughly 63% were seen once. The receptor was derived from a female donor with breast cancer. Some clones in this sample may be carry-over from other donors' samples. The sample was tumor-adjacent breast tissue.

The CDR3 DNA is TGTGCCAGCAGCTCACGGACTAGCGGGGTCGACAATGAGCAGTTCTTC. Translating it yields CASSSRTSGVDNEQFF. This chain joins TRBV13 and TRBJ2-1, with TRBD2 matching 12 bases. The CDR3 runs 16 residues. Germline V gives CDR1 PRHDT, CDR2 FYEKMQ (reference sequence). The J segment lost 5 bases and the V segment lost 4 bases, leaving 6 bases of the junction unmatched.